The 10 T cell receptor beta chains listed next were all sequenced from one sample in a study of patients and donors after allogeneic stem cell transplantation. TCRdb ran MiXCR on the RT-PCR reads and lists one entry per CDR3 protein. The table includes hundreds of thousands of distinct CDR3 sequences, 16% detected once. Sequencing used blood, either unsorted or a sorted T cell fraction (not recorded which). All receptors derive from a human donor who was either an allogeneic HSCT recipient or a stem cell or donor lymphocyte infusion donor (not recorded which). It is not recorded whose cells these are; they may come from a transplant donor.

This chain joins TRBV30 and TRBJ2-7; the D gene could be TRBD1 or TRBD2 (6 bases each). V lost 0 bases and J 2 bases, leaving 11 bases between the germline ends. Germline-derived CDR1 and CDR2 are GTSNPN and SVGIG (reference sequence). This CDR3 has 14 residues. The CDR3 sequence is CAWSVMGGAYEQYF. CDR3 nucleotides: TGTGCCTGGAGTGTGATGGGGGGCGCCTACGAGCAGTACTTC.

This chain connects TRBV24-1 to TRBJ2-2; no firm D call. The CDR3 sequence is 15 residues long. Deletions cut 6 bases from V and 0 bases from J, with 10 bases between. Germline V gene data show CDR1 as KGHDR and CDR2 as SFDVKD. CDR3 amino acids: CATSNIGSNTGELFF. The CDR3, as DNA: TGTGCCACCAGTAATATAGGCTCGAACACCGGGGAGCTGTTTTTT.

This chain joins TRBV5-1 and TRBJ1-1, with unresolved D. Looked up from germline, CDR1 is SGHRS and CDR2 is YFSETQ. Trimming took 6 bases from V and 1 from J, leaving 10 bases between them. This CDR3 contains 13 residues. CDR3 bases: TGCGCCAGCACCCGAGACGGGAACACTGAAGCTTTCTTT. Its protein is CASTRDGNTEAFF.

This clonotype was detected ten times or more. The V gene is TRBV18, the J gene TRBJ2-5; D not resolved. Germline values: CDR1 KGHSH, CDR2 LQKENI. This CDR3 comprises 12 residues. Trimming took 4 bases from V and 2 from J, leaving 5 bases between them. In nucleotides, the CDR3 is TGTGCCAGCTCACGACCTCAAGAGACCCAGTACTTC. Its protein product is CASSRPQETQYF.

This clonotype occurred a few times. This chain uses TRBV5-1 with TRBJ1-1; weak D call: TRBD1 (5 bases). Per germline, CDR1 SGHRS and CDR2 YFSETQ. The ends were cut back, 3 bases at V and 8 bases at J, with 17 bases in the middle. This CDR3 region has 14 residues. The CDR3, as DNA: TGCGCCAGCAGCTCCAAAAACGGGGGAGGGGAAGCTTTCTTT. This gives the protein CASSSKNGGGEAFF.

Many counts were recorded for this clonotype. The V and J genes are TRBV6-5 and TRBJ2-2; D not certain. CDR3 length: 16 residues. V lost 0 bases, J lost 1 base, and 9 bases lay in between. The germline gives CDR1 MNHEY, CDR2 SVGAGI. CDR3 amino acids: CASSYSGAVNTGELFF. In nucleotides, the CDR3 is TGTGCCAGCAGTTACTCCGGCGCGGTGAACACCGGGGAGCTGTTTTTT.

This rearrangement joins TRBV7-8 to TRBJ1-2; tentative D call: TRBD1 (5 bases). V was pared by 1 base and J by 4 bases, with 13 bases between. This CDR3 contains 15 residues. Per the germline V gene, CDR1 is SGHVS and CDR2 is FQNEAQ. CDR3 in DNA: TGTGCCAGCAGCTTAGTGAGGGGAGGGATCTATGGCTACACCTTC. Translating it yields CASSLVRGGIYGYTF. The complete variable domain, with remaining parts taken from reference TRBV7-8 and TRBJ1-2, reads GAGVSQSPRYKVAKRGQDVALRCDPISGHVSLFWYQQALGQGPEFLTYFQNEAQLDKSGLPSDRFFAERPEGSVSTLKIQRTQQEDSAVYLCASSLVRGGIYGYTFGSGTRLTVV.

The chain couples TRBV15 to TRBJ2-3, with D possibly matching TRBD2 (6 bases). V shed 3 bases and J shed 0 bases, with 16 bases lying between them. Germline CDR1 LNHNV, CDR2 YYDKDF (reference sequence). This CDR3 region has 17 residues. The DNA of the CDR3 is TGTGCCACCAGCAGGAGCCGACTAGGGTCTAGCACAGATACGCAGTATTTT. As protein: CATSRSRLGSSTDTQYF.

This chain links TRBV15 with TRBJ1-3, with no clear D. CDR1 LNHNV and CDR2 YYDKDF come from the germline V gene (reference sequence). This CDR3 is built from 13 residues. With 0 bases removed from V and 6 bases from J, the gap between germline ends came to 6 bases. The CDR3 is CATSREDLNTIYF. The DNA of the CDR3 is TGTGCCACCAGCAGAGAGGACCTAAACACCATATATTTT.

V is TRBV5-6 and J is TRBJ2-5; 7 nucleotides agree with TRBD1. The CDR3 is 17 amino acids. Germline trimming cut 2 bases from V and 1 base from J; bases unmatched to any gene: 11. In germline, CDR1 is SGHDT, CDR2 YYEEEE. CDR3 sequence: CASSLGHRGPLQETQYF. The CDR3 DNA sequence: TGTGCCAGCAGCTTAGGACACAGGGGACCTCTCCAAGAGACCCAGTACTTC.